This T cell receptor (beta chain) was found in a study of vaccination and CD4 T cells after COVID-19. Study conclusions and caveats: Early post-infection timepoints were not included, and relatively few convalescent patients were studied.

This sample's treatment: roughly 10-day PBMC culture with coronavirus spike peptide pools or control peptides (ViraFEST assay). According to the study, CD4+ T cells from the unexposed donor were gathered ahead of the COVID-19 pandemic (2011-2018). Via ViraFEST, peptide pools expanded antigen-specific T cells before TCR sequencing. IL-2 at 10 IU/ml and peptide pools at approximately 9.6 ug/ml were added to PBMCs cultured at roughly 2 million per well. This CDR3 spans 17 amino acids. Germline CDR1 reads MNHEY; CDR2 reads SVGEGT. J gave up 4 bases and V 6 bases, and 13 bases lay outside the gene matches. Cultured CD4+ T-cell DNA underwent Oncomine TCR Beta short-read sequencing. Investigators isolated genomic DNA from cultured CD4+ T cells. TCRdb passed the PCR reads through MiXCR, listing each CDR3 protein once. The sample records over 9,000 distinct CDR3 sequences, less than 40% being singletons. In this sample, this clonotype turned up a few times. Its matching antigen is unknown.

The sequencing input was CD4+ T cells from blood, cultured in vitro. The V call is TRBV6-2 or TRBV6-3, the J call TRBJ2-3; 10 bases fit TRBD2. The origin of this receptor is a human donor in good health. The CDR3 is CASSLRGSGRLSDTQYF. The CDR3 region has the DNA TGTGCCAGCAGCCTTCGGGGTAGCGGGAGGTTGTCAGATACGCAGTATTTT.